This T cell receptor beta chain was captured in a study of molecular identifiers for immune sequencing clone quantification. V lost 4 bases and J lost 3; bases outside the gene matches: 8. CDR1 and CDR2 (germline): SGHVS, FNYEAQ. This CDR3 region has 15 residues. TCRdb re-derived calls from the PCR reads in MiXCR, one entry per CDR3 protein. Among 20,000 to 30,000 distinct CDR3 sequences, 17% were seen once, and the ten largest hold 0.99%. This clonotype was recorded at least ten times. This TCR derives from a human donor in good health. Some libraries in this study had Jurkat cell RNA spiked in. The J gene is TRBJ2-7, the V gene TRBV7-6, with TRBD2 matching 8 bases. The sequenced sample consisted of naive CD8+ T cells from blood, with Jurkat cell RNA spiked in. Regarding subset: FACS-sorted CD8+CD4-CCR7+CD45RA+ naive T cells. This chain's CDR3 is CASSYGLASVYEQYF. CDR3 nucleotides: TGTGCCAGCAGCTATGGACTAGCTTCGGTCTACGAGCAGTACTTC.